This T cell receptor (beta chain) is from a study of CD8+ T cells in alopecia areata. The V gene's germline CDR1 is MGHRA and CDR2 YSYEKL. Trimming took 0 bases from V and 1 from J, leaving 9 bases between them. The CDR3 covers 15 residues. The treatment is: oral pan-JAK inhibitor, 5-10 mg twice daily. The study team obtained lesional scalp punch biopsies and peripheral blood from alopecia areata patients. Sorting of CD4+ and CD8+ T cells was performed on PBMCs. Extraction of RNA preceded its reverse transcription into cDNA, which served as the sequencing template. Sequencing used immunoSEQ multiplex PCR; TCRdb keeps in-frame clones, though not all of them. The data show 95,000 to 120,000 clones, around 54% seen once.

This specimen consisted of CD4+ T cells sorted from blood, obtained at week 24, from a patient treated with tofacitinib. The receptor was derived from a human donor with alopecia areata. The chain employs TRBV4-1 and TRBJ1-1; D is unclear. The CDR3 DNA follows: TGCGCCAGCAGCCAAGAGTGGGTTCAGAACACTGAAGCTTTCTTT. Protein: CASSQEWVQNTEAFF.